The next 25 T cell receptor beta chains were all read from a single sample in a study of T cells in tuberculosis. Profiling relied on immunoSEQ multiplex PCR, and the TCRdb table lists in-frame clones only, not all of them. The sample holds under 40,000 clones, approximately 94% seen once. Time point meaning: new active TB diagnosis, blood taken before or within 7 days of starting treatment. The source material was PBMCs, sampled at tuberculosis diagnosis. These receptors were obtained from an adult with tuberculosis.

The rearrangement joins TRBV5-8 to TRBJ2-1; D call uncertain. Germline CDR1 SGHTS, CDR2 YDEGEE. The CDR3 spans 16 residues. The germline V and J ends were trimmed by 3 bases and 3 bases, with 16 bases remaining between them. The CDR3 nucleotides are TGTGCCAGCAGCTCCCCACGCCGCGGTATCTACAATGAGCAGTTCTTC. It encodes CASSSPRRGIYNEQFF. Full variable domain (outside the CDR3, taken from reference TRBV5-8 and TRBJ2-1): EAGVTQSPTHLIKTRGQQATLRCSPISGHTSVYWYQQALGLGLQFLLWYDEGEERNRGNFPPRFSGRQFPNYSSELNVNALELEDSALYLCASSSPRRGIYNEQFFGPGTRLTVL.

The chain combines TRBV19 with TRBJ1-4; 8 bases fit TRBD1. Germline trimming cut 0 bases from V and 8 bases from J; bases unmatched to any gene: 5. The CDR3 runs to 15 residues. From germline, CDR1 is LNHDA and CDR2 SQIVND (reference sequence). The CDR3 coding sequence is TGTGCCAGTAGTATAGAGGGCAGGGGGCGCGAAAAACTGTTTTTT. Translating it yields CASSIEGRGREKLFF. Drawing the rest from reference TRBV19 and TRBJ1-4, the complete variable domain is DGGITQSPKYLFRKEGQNVTLSCEQNLNHDAMYWYRQDPGQGLRLIYYSQIVNDFQKGDIAEGYSVSREKKESFPLTVTSAQKNPTAFYLCASSIEGRGREKLFFGSGTQLSVL.

The chain employs TRBV5-6 and TRBJ1-6; no definite D call. V lost 6 bases and J lost 7, with 17 bases in between. Germline CDR1 is SGHDT and CDR2 is YYEEEE. The CDR3 runs 15 residues. The CDR3: CASNKNRVANSPLHF. Written as DNA, the CDR3 is TGTGCCAGCAACAAAAATCGGGTAGCAAATTCACCCCTCCACTTT.

This chain uses TRBV2 with TRBJ2-7, with a possible D match to TRBD2 (5 bases). V was shortened by 3 bases and J by 4 bases, with 10 bases between the two germline ends. The germline V gene encodes CDR1 SNHLY and CDR2 FYNNEI. The CDR3 spans 13 residues. The CDR3 loop is CASSESGIYEQYF. In nucleotides, the CDR3 is TGTGCCAGCAGTGAGTCGGGGATTTACGAGCAGTACTTC.

The V call is TRBV29-1, the J call TRBJ2-5, with D tentatively TRBD1 (5 bases). CDR1 is SQVTM, CDR2 ANQGSEA, per germline. V was cut by 7 bases and J by 5 bases, with 17 bases left in between. The CDR3 length is 13 residues. The CDR3 coding sequence is TGCAGCGGCCGCACAGGAGTACGGGAGACCCAGTACTTC. Residues: CSGRTGVRETQYF. Full variable domain (remainder filled in from reference TRBV29-1 and TRBJ2-5): SAVISQKPSRDICQRGTSLTIQCQVDSQVTMMFWYRQQPGQSLTLIATANQGSEATYESGFVIDKFPISRPNLTFSTLTVSNMSPEDSSIYLCSGRTGVRETQYFGPGTRLLVL.

The J gene is TRBJ1-6, the V gene TRBV6-5; D not certain. The ends were cut back, 9 bases at V and 1 base at J, with 7 bases in the middle. The CDR3 is made up of 13 amino acids. The germline V gene has CDR1 MNHEY and CDR2 SVGAGI. CDR3 in amino acids: CASTRSYNSPLHF. CDR3 nucleotides: TGTGCCAGTACGAGATCCTATAATTCACCCCTCCACTTT.

The chain couples TRBV2 to TRBJ1-1, with 8 bases lining up with TRBD1. Germline CDR1 reads SNHLY; CDR2 reads FYNNEI. The CDR3 totals 14 residues. The J segment lost 0 bases and the V segment lost 7 bases, leaving 4 bases of the junction unmatched. CDR3 loop: CASTRQGMNTEAFF. DNA of the CDR3: TGTGCCAGCACCCGACAGGGGATGAACACTGAAGCTTTCTTT.

The chain couples TRBV29-1 to TRBJ1-2; D not certain. The CDR3 has 13 amino acids. Germline CDR1 reads SQVTM; CDR2 reads ANQGSEA. CDR3 amino acids: CSAVGYHSYGYTF. The CDR3 nucleotides are TGCAGTGCGGTCGGGTACCACTCCTATGGCTACACCTTC.

J is TRBJ2-1 and V is TRBV7-6; weak D call: TRBD1 (6 bases). The CDR3 is 14 amino acids. Germline V gene data show CDR1 as SGHVS and CDR2 as FNYEAQ. The germline V and J ends were trimmed by 5 bases and 3 bases, with 11 bases remaining between them. The CDR3 DNA follows: TGTGCCAGCAGCCGTGGACAGATCTACAATGAGCAGTTCTTC. It is translated as CASSRGQIYNEQFF.

The V and J genes are TRBV28 and TRBJ1-5; D unresolved. This CDR3 comprises 16 residues. Germline-derived CDR1 and CDR2 are MDHEN and SYDVKM. V was shortened by 7 bases and J by 2 bases, with 18 bases between the two germline ends. The CDR3, as DNA: TGTGCCAGCAACCCCCAGATCGGCGGGGGCAATCAGCCCCAGCATTTT. Protein: CASNPQIGGGNQPQHF.

The V gene is TRBV28, the J gene TRBJ2-1, with 7 positions matching TRBD2. Germline V gives CDR1 MDHEN, CDR2 SYDVKM. The CDR3 has 18 residues. With 3 bases clipped from V and 6 bases from J, the junction kept 17 bases outside the gene matches. The CDR3 loop reads CASSFRPQGARGVNEQFF. The CDR3 coding sequence is TGTGCCAGCAGTTTCCGCCCCCAGGGAGCCCGGGGGGTCAATGAGCAGTTCTTC.

V usage is TRBV9 and J usage is TRBJ2-2; D may be TRBD1 (6 bases). Germline CDR1 is SGDLS and CDR2 is YYNGEE. The germline V and J ends were trimmed by 5 bases and 0 bases, with 8 bases remaining between them. The CDR3 totals 14 residues. Written as DNA, the CDR3 is TGTGCCAGCAGAGGGACAACGAACACCGGGGAGCTGTTTTTT. Amino acids: CASRGTTNTGELFF.

In this sample, this clone turned up a few times. The CDR3 is CATSPVGGPGSPLHF. In nucleotides, the CDR3 is TGTGCCACCTCCCCCGTAGGGGGTCCGGGTTCACCCCTCCACTTT. This chain uses TRBV6-5 with TRBJ1-6; D is possibly TRBD1 (6 bases). CDR3 length: 15 amino acids. Germline assignment: CDR1 MNHEY and CDR2 SVGAGI. Trimming pared 10 bases from V and 9 bases from J, leaving 22 bases between.

This rearrangement joins TRBV4-1 to TRBJ2-3; possible D gene TRBD2, 6 bases. The CDR3 has 17 amino acids. V was shortened by 1 base and J by 2 bases, with 16 bases between the two germline ends. Germline lookup yields CDR1 MGHRA and CDR2 YSYEKL. In DNA, the CDR3 is TGCGCCAGCAGCCAAGGGACACCGGGGGTATTCACAGATACGCAGTATTTT. It yields the protein CASSQGTPGVFTDTQYF.

CDR3 DNA sequence: TGTGCCAGCAGTCCGCGGGGGGCAACTGAAGCTTTCTTT. Amino acid sequence: CASSPRGATEAFF. The chain recombines TRBV27 with TRBJ1-1; tentative D call: TRBD1 (6 bases). The germline gives CDR1 MNHEY, CDR2 SMNVEV (reference sequence). The CDR3 is 13 amino acids. V dropped 5 bases and J dropped 5 bases, with 12 bases sitting between them.

This chain uses TRBV19 with TRBJ1-4; D unresolved. Trimming cost V 5 bases and J 8 bases, with 12 bases left between them. Germline-derived CDR1 and CDR2 are LNHDA and SQIVND (reference sequence). The CDR3 sequence is 13 residues long. The DNA for the CDR3 is TGTGCCAGTAGTGGGCGCCCTGGGGAAAAACTGTTTTTT. Encoded protein: CASSGRPGEKLFF.

J is TRBJ1-1 and V is TRBV20-1; D is unclear. The CDR3 runs 11 residues. Germline CDR1 and CDR2: DFQATT and SNEGSKA (reference sequence). V was cut by 5 bases and J by 8 bases, with 12 bases left in between. The CDR3: CSAARRFEAFF. The CDR3 nucleotides are TGCAGTGCTGCGAGGCGTTTCGAAGCTTTCTTT.

The genes are TRBV29-1 and TRBJ2-7, with 8 bases aligning to TRBD1. V gave up 1 base and J gave up 0 bases; unmatched junction bases: 5. Germline loops: CDR1 SQVTM, CDR2 ANQGSEA. The CDR3 is made up of 15 amino acids. The CDR3 sequence is CSVEGGTGISYEQYF. The CDR3 DNA reads TGCAGCGTTGAAGGTGGGACAGGTATCTCCTACGAGCAGTACTTC.

This chain links TRBV5-4 with TRBJ2-6, with TRBD2 matching 7 bases. The germline V gene has CDR1 SGHNT and CDR2 YYREEE (reference sequence). This CDR3 is 16 amino acids long. J gave up 2 bases and V 4 bases, and 6 bases lay outside the gene matches. The CDR3, as DNA: TGTGCCAGCAGCGCCGGGGGGAAGACTGGGGCCAACGTCCTGACTTTC. Translation gives CASSAGGKTGANVLTF.

V gene TRBV4-1 combines with J gene TRBJ2-1, with D perhaps matching TRBD2 (7 bases). The ends were cut back, 1 base at V and 7 bases at J, with 14 bases in the middle. The CDR3 is made up of 15 amino acids. Germline V gene data show CDR1 as MGHRA and CDR2 as YSYEKL. The CDR3 DNA reads TGCGCCAGCAGCCAAGGTTCGGGGGGCTTGAATGAGCAGTTCTTC. It encodes CASSQGSGGLNEQFF.

This chain uses TRBV6-6 with TRBJ1-3, with unresolved D. CDR3 size: 15 residues. Germline CDR1 reads MNHNY; CDR2 reads SVGAGI (reference sequence). V was pared by 11 bases and J by 4 bases, with 21 bases between. The CDR3 protein is CACSSGLLGGNTIYF. The CDR3 coding sequence is TGTGCCTGCTCCTCAGGACTTCTGGGAGGAAACACCATATATTTT.

The V and J genes are TRBV11-3 and TRBJ2-2; possible D gene TRBD2, 6 bases. The germline CDR1 and CDR2 sequences are SGHNT and YENEEA. The CDR3 sequence is 16 residues long. V shed 10 bases and J shed 0 bases, with 18 bases lying between them. The CDR3 is CATQTDRGTNTGELFF. The DNA for the CDR3 is TGTGCCACCCAAACTGATCGCGGGACGAACACCGGGGAGCTGTTTTTT.

This chain joins TRBV30 and TRBJ2-7; 9 nucleotides line up with TRBD1. This CDR3 contains 14 residues. CDR1 and CDR2 from the germline V gene are GTSNPN and SVGIG (reference sequence). V lost 1 base and J lost 3; bases outside the gene matches: 4. CDR3 DNA sequence: TGTGCCTGGAGTGGGGGACAGGGATTCTACGAGCAGTACTTC. Its translation: CAWSGGQGFYEQYF.

The chain carries TRBV15 and TRBJ2-7; weak D call: TRBD1 (5 bases). The CDR3 spans 12 residues. V lost 5 bases, J lost 5 bases, and 10 bases lay in between. Germline V gene sequence: CDR1 LNHNV, CDR2 YYDKDF (reference sequence). CDR3 region: CATSRYRNEQYF. The DNA for the CDR3 is TGTGCCACCAGCCGATACAGGAACGAGCAGTACTTC. The full variable domain, its missing parts supplied by reference TRBV15 and TRBJ2-7, is DAMVIQNPRYQVTQFGKPVTLSCSQTLNHNVMYWYQQKSSQAPKLLFHYYDKDFNNEADTPDNFQSRRPNTSFCFLDIRSPGLGDTAMYLCATSRYRNEQYFGPGTRLTVT.

The rearrangement links TRBV10-2 to TRBJ1-5, with D perhaps matching TRBD1 (5 bases). V shed 6 bases and J shed 0 bases, with 6 bases lying between them. The CDR3 is 13 amino acids. Germline V gives CDR1 WSHSY, CDR2 SAAADI. The CDR3 is CASRGGSNQPQHF. The CDR3 coding sequence is TGCGCCAGCAGGGGGGGTAGCAATCAGCCCCAGCATTTT.